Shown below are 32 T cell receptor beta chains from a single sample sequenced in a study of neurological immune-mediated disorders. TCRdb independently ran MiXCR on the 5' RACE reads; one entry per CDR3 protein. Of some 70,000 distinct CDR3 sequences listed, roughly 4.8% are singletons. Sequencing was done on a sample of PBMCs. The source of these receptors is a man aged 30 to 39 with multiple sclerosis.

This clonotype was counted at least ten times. CDR3 protein: CASSFKGDGPYEQYV. CDR3 DNA: TGTGCCAGCAGCTTTAAAGGGGACGGTCCCTACGAGCAGTACGTC. This rearrangement joins TRBV5-5 to TRBJ2-7; TRBD1 or TRBD2 may be the D gene (5 bases each). Trimming pared 2 bases from V and 2 bases from J, leaving 14 bases between. The germline V gene encodes CDR1 SGHKS and CDR2 YYEKEE (reference sequence). The CDR3 contains 15 residues.

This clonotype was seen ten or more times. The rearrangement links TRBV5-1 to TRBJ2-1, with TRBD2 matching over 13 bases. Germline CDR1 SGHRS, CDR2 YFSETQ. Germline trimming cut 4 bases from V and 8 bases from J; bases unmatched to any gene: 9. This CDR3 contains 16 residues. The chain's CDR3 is CASSREGLAGTDEQFF. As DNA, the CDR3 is TGCGCCAGCAGCCGAGAGGGACTAGCGGGGACAGATGAGCAGTTCTTC.

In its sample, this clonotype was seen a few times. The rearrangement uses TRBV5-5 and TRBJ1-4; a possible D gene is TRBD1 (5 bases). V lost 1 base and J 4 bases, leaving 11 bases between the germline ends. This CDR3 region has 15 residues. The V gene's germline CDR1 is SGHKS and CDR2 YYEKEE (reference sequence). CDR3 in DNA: TGTGCCAGCAGCTTGATTGCAGGGCATAATGAAAAACTGTTTTTT. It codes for CASSLIAGHNEKLFF.

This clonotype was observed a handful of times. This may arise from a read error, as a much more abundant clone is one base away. CDR3 coding DNA: TGTGCCAGCAGCCCCCTGCGCTTTCGAGGAAGTCTCATCGAGCAGTACGTC. Protein product: CASSPLRFRGSLIEQYV. V is TRBV5-6 and J is TRBJ2-7; D is unclear. This CDR3 has 17 residues. CDR1 SGHDT and CDR2 YYEEEE come from the germline V gene. Trimming took 4 bases from V and 6 from J, leaving 26 bases between them.

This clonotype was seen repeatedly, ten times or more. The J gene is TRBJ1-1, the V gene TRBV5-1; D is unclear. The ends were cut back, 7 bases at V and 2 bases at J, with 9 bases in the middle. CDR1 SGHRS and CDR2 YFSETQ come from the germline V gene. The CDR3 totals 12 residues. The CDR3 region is CASSGLNTEAFF. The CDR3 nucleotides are TGCGCCAGCTCAGGATTAAACACTGAAGCTTTCTTT.

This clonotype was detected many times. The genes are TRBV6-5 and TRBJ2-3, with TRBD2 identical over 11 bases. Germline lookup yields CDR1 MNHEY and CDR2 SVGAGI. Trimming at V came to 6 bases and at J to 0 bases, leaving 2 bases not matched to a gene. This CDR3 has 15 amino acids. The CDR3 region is CASSRLAGSTDTQYF. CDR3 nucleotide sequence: TGTGCCAGCAGCCGACTAGCGGGAAGCACAGATACGCAGTATTTT.

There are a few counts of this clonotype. CDR3 DNA sequence: TGTGCCAGCAGCGGCACCAGGGACAACTATGGCTACACCTTC. Its protein product is CASSGTRDNYGYTF. The chain is built from TRBV11-2 and TRBJ1-2; perhaps TRBD1 as D (5 bases). V was clipped by 5 bases and J by 2 bases, with 12 bases between them. CDR1 and CDR2 (germline): SGHAT, FQNNGV. CDR3 length: 14 residues.

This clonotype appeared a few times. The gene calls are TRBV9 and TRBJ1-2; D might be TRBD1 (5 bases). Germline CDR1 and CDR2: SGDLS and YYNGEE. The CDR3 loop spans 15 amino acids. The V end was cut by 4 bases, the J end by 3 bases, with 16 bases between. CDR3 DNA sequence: TGTGCCAGCAGCCCCGGTCGGACAAGCGACTATGGCTACACCTTC. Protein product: CASSPGRTSDYGYTF.

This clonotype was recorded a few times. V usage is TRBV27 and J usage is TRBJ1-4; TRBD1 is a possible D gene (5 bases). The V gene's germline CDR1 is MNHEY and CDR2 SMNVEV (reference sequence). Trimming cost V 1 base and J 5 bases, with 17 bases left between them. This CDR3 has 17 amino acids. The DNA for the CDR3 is TGTGCCAGCAGTTTATTTGCGAGGGACGGCGGAAATGAAAAACTGTTTTTT. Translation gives CASSLFARDGGNEKLFF.

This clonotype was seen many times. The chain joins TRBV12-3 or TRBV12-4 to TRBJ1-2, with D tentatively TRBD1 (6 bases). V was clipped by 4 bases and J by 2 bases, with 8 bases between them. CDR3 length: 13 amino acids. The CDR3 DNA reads TGTGCCAGCAGTTGGGGGGCCAACTATGGCTACACCTTC. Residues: CASSWGANYGYTF.

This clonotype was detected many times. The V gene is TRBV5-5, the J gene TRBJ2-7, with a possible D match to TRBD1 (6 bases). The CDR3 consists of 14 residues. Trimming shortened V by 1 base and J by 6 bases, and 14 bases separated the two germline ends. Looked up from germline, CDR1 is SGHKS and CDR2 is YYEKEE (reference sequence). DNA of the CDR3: TGTGCCAGCAGCTTGCCCACAGGGATGGGCGAGCAGTACTTC. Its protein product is CASSLPTGMGEQYF.

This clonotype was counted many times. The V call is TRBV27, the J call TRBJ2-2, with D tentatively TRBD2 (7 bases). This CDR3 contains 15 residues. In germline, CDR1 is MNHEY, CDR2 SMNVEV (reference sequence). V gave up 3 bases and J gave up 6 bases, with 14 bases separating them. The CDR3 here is CASSFGGAMPGELFF. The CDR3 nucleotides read TGTGCCAGCAGTTTTGGGGGGGCCATGCCCGGGGAGCTGTTTTTT.

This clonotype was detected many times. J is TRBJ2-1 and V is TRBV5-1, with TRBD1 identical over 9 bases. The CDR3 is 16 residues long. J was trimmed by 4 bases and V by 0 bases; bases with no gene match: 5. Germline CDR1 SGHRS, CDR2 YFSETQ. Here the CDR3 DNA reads TGCGCCAGCAGCTTGGATCAGGGACAGGGATACAATGAGCAGTTCTTC. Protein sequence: CASSLDQGQGYNEQFF.

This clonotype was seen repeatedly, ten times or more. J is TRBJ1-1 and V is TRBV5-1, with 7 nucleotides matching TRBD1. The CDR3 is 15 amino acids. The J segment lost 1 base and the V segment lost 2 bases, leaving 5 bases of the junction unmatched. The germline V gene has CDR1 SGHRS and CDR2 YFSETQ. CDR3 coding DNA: TGCGCCAGCAGCTTCGGGACAGCTAGGAACACTGAAGCTTTCTTT. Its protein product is CASSFGTARNTEAFF.

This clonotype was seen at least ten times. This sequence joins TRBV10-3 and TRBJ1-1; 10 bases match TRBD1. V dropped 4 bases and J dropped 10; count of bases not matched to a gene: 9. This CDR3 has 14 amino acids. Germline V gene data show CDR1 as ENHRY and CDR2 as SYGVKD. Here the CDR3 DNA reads TGTGCCATCAGTGGGGGCCGGGACAGGGGAGCAGCTTTCTTT. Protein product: CAISGGRDRGAAFF.

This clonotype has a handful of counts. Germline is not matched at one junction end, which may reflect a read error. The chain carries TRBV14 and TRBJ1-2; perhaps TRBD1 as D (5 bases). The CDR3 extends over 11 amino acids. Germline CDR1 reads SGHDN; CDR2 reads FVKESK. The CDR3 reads CASSQPDRPVF. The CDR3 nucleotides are TGTGCCAGCAGCCAACCCGACAGACCCGTCTTC.

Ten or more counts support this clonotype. The CDR3, as DNA: TGTGCCACCAGCAGAGACAGGCCCTCTGGAAACACCATATATTTT. Its protein is CATSRDRPSGNTIYF. This chain joins TRBV15 and TRBJ1-3, with D uncertain. Between the trimmed V and J ends, which lost 0 bases and 0 bases, there was a span of 6 bases. The CDR3 has 15 residues. Germline V gene data show CDR1 as LNHNV and CDR2 as YYDKDF (reference sequence).

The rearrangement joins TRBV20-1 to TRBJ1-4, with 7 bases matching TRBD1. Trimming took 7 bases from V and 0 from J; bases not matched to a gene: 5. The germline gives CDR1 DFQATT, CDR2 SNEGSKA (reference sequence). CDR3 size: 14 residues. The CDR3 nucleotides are TGCAGTGTGTCGCAGGGGGCAACTAATGAAAAACTGTTTTTT. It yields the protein CSVSQGATNEKLFF.

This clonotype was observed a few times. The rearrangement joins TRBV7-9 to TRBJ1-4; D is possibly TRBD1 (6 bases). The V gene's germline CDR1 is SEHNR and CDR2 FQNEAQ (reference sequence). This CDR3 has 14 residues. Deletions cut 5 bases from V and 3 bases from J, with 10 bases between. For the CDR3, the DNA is TGTGCCAGCAGCCCGACAGGTTCTAATGAAAAACTGTTTTTT. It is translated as CASSPTGSNEKLFF.

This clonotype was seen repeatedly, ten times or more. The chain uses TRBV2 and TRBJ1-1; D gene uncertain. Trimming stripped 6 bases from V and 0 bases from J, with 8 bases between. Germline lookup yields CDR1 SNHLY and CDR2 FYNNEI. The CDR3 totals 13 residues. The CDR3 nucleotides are TGTGCCAGCAGCACTGGGGTGAACACTGAAGCTTTCTTT. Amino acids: CASSTGVNTEAFF.

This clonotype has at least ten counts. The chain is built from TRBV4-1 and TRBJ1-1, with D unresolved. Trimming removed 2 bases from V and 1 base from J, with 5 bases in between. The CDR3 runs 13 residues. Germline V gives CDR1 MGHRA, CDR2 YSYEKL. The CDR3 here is CASSQSQNTEAFF. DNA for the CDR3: TGCGCCAGCAGCCAATCACAGAACACTGAAGCTTTCTTT.

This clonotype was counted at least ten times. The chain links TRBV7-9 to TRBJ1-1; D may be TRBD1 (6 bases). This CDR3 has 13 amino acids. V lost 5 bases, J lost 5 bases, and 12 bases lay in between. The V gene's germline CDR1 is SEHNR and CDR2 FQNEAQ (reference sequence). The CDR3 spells CASSRQTGTEAFF. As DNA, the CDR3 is TGTGCCAGCAGCCGTCAGACAGGTACTGAAGCTTTCTTT.

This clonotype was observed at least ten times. The CDR3 coding sequence is TGTGCCAGCAGCGAGGGGGCGAACACTGAAGCTTTCTTT. Translating it yields CASSEGANTEAFF. The chain joins TRBV12-3 or TRBV12-4 to TRBJ1-1; the match to TRBD1 covers 7 bases. The CDR3 has 13 amino acids. The ends lost 6 bases at V and 1 base at J; junction bases unmatched: 2.

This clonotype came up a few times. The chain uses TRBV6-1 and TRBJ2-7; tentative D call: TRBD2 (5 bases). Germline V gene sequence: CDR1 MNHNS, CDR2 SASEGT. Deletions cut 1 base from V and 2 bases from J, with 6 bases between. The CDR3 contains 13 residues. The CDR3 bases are TGTGCCAGCAGTGAAGTGGGAGCCTACGAGCAGTACTTC. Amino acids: CASSEVGAYEQYF.

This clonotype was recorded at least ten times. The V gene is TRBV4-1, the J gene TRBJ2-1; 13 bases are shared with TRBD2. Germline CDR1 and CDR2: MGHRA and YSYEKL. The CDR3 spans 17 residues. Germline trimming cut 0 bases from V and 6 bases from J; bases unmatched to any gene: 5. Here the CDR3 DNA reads TGCGCCAGCAGCCAAGATCGGGGACTAGCGGGGACCAATGAGCAGTTCTTC. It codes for CASSQDRGLAGTNEQFF.

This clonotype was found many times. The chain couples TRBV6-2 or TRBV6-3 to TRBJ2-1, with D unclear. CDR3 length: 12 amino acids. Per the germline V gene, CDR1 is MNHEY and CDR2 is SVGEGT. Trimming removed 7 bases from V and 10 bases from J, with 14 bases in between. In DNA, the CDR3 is TGTGCCAGCATCTCCAGGTGGGGAGAGCAGTTCTTC. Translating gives CASISRWGEQFF.

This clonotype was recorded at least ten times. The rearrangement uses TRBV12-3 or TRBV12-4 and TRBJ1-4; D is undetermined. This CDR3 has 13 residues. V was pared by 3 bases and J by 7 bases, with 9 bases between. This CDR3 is CASSFGVAEKLFF. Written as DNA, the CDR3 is TGTGCCAGCAGTTTTGGGGTCGCTGAAAAACTGTTTTTT.

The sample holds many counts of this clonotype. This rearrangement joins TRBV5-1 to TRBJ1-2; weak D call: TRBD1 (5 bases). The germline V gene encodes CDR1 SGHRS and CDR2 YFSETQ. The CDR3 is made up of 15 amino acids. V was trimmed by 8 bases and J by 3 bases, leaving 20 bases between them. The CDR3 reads CASSVGQVRYYGYTF. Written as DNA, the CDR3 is TGCGCCAGTTCTGTGGGGCAGGTCAGATACTATGGCTACACCTTC.

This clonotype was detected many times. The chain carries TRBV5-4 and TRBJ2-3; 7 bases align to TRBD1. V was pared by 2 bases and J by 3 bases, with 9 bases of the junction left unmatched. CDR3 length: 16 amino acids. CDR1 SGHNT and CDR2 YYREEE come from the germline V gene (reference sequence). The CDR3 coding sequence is TGTGCCAGCAGCTTAGGGACAGCCTACGGTACAGATACGCAGTATTTT. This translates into CASSLGTAYGTDTQYF.

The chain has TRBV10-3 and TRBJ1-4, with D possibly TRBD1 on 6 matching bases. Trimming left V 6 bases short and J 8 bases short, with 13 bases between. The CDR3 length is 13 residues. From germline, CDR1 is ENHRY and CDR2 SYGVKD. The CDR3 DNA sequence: TGTGCCATCAGCAGGGGATCGGAGGAAAAACTGTTTTTT. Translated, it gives CAISRGSEEKLFF.

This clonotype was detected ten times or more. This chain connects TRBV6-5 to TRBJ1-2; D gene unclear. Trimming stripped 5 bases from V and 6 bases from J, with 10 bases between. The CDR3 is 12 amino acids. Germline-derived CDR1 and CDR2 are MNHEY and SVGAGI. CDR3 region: CASSRNPNGYTF. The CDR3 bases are TGTGCCAGCAGTCGGAACCCCAATGGCTACACCTTC.

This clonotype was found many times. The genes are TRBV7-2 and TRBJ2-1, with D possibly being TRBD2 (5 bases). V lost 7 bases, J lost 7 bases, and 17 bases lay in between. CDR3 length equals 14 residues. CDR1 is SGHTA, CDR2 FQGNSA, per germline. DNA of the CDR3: TGTGCCAGCACCATGGCCGGTACTAGGAATGAGCAGTTCTTC. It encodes CASTMAGTRNEQFF.